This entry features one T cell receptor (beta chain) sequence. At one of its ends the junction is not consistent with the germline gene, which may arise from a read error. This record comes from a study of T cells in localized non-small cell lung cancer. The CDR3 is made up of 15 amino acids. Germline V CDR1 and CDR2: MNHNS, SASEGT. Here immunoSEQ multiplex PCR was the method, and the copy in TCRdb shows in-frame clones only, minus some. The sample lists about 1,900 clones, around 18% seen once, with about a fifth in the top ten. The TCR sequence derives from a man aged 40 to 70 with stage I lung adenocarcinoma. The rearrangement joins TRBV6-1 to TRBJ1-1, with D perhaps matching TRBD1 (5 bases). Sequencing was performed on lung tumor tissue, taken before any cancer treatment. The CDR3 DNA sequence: TGTGCCATCAGTGAAGCCGGGACGGAATCTCAAAAAGCTTTCTTT. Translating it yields CAISEAGTESQKAFF.